The 29 T cell receptor beta chains below come from one sample, sequenced in a study of patients and donors after allogeneic stem cell transplantation. TCRdb redid the calling of the RT-PCR reads with MiXCR, one entry per CDR3 protein. This sample has about 960,000 distinct CDR3 sequences, with under 20% found just once. Input material: blood, either unsorted or a sorted T cell fraction (not recorded which). Receptors originate from a human donor who was either an allogeneic HSCT recipient or a stem cell or donor lymphocyte infusion donor (not recorded which). It is not recorded whose cells these are; they may come from a transplant donor.

The chain uses TRBV29-1 and TRBJ2-1; D is ambiguous. CDR1 is SQVTM and CDR2 is ANQGSEA in the germline V gene. V was clipped by 4 bases and J by 7 bases, with 11 bases between them. This CDR3 is built from 12 residues. The CDR3 sequence: CSVATFNNEQFF. The CDR3 region has the DNA TGCAGCGTTGCCACTTTTAATAATGAGCAGTTCTTC.

This clonotype was observed a few times. The chain combines TRBV7-2 with TRBJ2-3; D uncertain. Germline lookup yields CDR1 SGHTA and CDR2 FQGNSA. V was shortened by 3 bases and J by 4 bases, with 14 bases between the two germline ends. The CDR3 consists of 15 residues. The CDR3 coding sequence is TGTGCCAGCAGCTTCAGCTTGTCCGGGCCAGATACGCAGTATTTT. This gives the protein CASSFSLSGPDTQYF. The whole variable domain, filled in from reference TRBV7-2 and TRBJ2-3, reads GAGVSQSPSNKVTEKGKDVELRCDPISGHTALYWYRQSLGQGLEFLIYFQGNSAPDKSGLPSDRFSAERTGGSVSTLTIQRTQQEDSAVYLCASSFSLSGPDTQYFGPGTRLTVL.

The chain combines TRBV30 with TRBJ1-1, with D unresolved. The V end lost 5 bases, the J end lost 1 base, and 8 bases lay between the germline ends. CDR3 length equals 12 residues. CDR1 is GTSNPN, CDR2 SVGIG, per germline (reference sequence). CDR3 sequence (DNA): TGTGCCTGGGTCCGGGGGAACACTGAAGCTTTCTTT. It is translated as CAWVRGNTEAFF.

This clonotype was recorded a few times. The J gene is TRBJ2-3, the V gene TRBV6-4; 10 nucleotides agree with TRBD2. Trimming cost V 4 bases and J 5 bases; bases outside gene matches: 6. The CDR3 is 15 residues long. Germline V CDR1 and CDR2: MRHNA, SNTAGT. Here the CDR3 DNA reads TGTGCCAGCAGTGCGCTAGCGGGAGTTGGAGATACGCAGTATTTT. This translates into CASSALAGVGDTQYF.

The V gene is TRBV27, the J gene TRBJ1-1, with 11 nucleotides matching TRBD1. The V and J ends lost 5 bases and 4 bases, in that order; junction bases with no gene match: 12. There are 17 residues in the CDR3. The germline V gene has CDR1 MNHEY and CDR2 SMNVEV (reference sequence). The CDR3 DNA is TGTGCCAGCAGTCTACGGACAGGGGGCCGATCGGGCACTGAAGCTTTCTTT. It specifies CASSLRTGGRSGTEAFF.

In its sample, this clonotype was seen many times. The chain is built from TRBV12-3 or TRBV12-4 and TRBJ2-1; TRBD2 agrees at 8 bases. The junction had 8 bases not matched to a gene; V was cut back by 3 bases and J by 7 bases. This CDR3 comprises 15 residues. CDR3 sequence (DNA): TGTGCCAGCAGTTTTCGGTCGGGGGGGGGGAATGAGCAGTTCTTC. As protein: CASSFRSGGGNEQFF.

This clonotype turned up a few times. The limits of the CDR3 on the DNA are not certain, so only TCRdb's listed CDR3 is given. The J gene is TRBJ1-3, the V gene TRBV21-1; no check of the table's D call, TRBD1, against the DNA was made. TRBV21-1 is shown as a pseudogene. The CDR3 length is 19 residues, termini included. CDR3: CASTRRPGKDVGSGNTIYF.

The rearrangement joins TRBV20-1 to TRBJ2-5; TRBD2 matches at 8 bases. CDR1 is DFQATT, CDR2 SNEGSKA, per germline (reference sequence). The trim removed 2 bases at V and 2 bases at J, leaving 7 bases unmatched. The CDR3 consists of 15 residues. CDR3 residues: CSARLGRGGQETQYF. CDR3 coding DNA: TGCAGTGCTAGATTGGGCCGGGGGGGGCAAGAGACCCAGTACTTC.

V is TRBV6-1 and J is TRBJ2-7; TRBD1 aligns across 9 bases. V lost 5 bases, J lost 6 bases, and 11 bases stayed unmatched. The CDR3 consists of 15 residues. CDR1 MNHNS and CDR2 SASEGT come from the germline V gene. The CDR3 coding sequence is TGTGCCAGCAGTCCCGGGACAGGGTGGTCTGCCGAGCAGTACTTC. This encodes CASSPGTGWSAEQYF.

This clonotype occurred a few times. The V gene is TRBV3-1, the J gene TRBJ1-4, with D hard to call. V lost 2 bases and J lost 0, with 4 bases in between. Looked up from germline, CDR1 is LGHDT and CDR2 is YNNKEL (reference sequence). This CDR3 has 14 amino acids. The CDR3 here is CASSQRATNEKLFF. The CDR3 DNA follows: TGTGCCAGCAGCCAAAGAGCAACTAATGAAAAACTGTTTTTT.

There are a few counts of this clonotype. The V and J genes are TRBV10-3 and TRBJ2-5; possibly TRBD1 or TRBD2 for D (7 bases each). V lost 10 bases and J lost 5, with 17 bases in between. CDR1 is ENHRY, CDR2 SYGVKD, per germline. The CDR3 spans 13 residues. CDR3 in amino acids: CATKQGGQETQYF. CDR3 nucleotide sequence: TGTGCCACCAAGCAGGGGGGGCAGGAGACCCAGTACTTC.

The V and J genes are TRBV20-1 and TRBJ2-2; D call uncertain. From germline, CDR1 is DFQATT and CDR2 SNEGSKA (reference sequence). This CDR3 is 18 amino acids long. Trimming cost V 3 bases and J 0 bases, with 20 bases left between them. The DNA for the CDR3 is TGCAGTGCTAGTCGTGGGCCGCTAGGAGTCGCGAACACCGGGGAGCTGTTTTTT. Its translation is CSASRGPLGVANTGELFF.

This clonotype has more than one count but fewer than ten. The chain combines TRBV5-6 with TRBJ2-7; 10 nucleotides line up with TRBD2. With 7 bases clipped from V and 2 bases from J, the junction kept 6 bases outside the gene matches. Germline values: CDR1 SGHDT, CDR2 YYEEEE. This CDR3 is 14 amino acids long. As DNA, the CDR3 is TGTGCCAGCTGTAGCGGGGGGCTTACCTACGAGCAGTACTTC. Translation gives CASCSGGLTYEQYF.

This chain uses TRBV20-1 with TRBJ2-1; D is perhaps TRBD1 (5 bases). Germline CDR1 is DFQATT and CDR2 is SNEGSKA (reference sequence). The V end lost 4 bases, the J end lost 6 bases, and 7 bases lay between the germline ends. CDR3 length: 11 residues. CDR3 sequence: CSATGRNEQFF. CDR3 nucleotides: TGCAGTGCTACAGGGCGCAATGAGCAGTTCTTC.

V gene TRBV3-1 combines with J gene TRBJ2-1; 7 bases are shared with TRBD2. After removal of 1 base from V and 2 bases from J, the junction contained 2 bases not matched to a gene. The germline gives CDR1 LGHDT, CDR2 YNNKEL (reference sequence). The CDR3 has 15 amino acids. CDR3 DNA sequence: TGTGCCAGCAGCCAAGGCGGGAGCACCTACAATGAGCAGTTCTTC. This sequence encodes CASSQGGSTYNEQFF.

The chain is built from TRBV20-1 and TRBJ1-2; D gene unclear. Germline lookup yields CDR1 DFQATT and CDR2 SNEGSKA (reference sequence). This CDR3 contains 14 residues. V was cut by 0 bases and J by 6 bases, with 14 bases left in between. The CDR3 nucleotides are TGCAGTGCTAGAGATCGGGGTAGTGAAGATGGCTACACCTTC. As protein: CSARDRGSEDGYTF.

The rearrangement joins TRBV20-1 to TRBJ2-3; 8 bases agree with TRBD2. Per germline, CDR1 DFQATT and CDR2 SNEGSKA (reference sequence). The CDR3 sequence is 14 residues long. Trimming took 3 bases from V and 5 from J; bases not matched to a gene: 7. The CDR3 bases are TGCAGTGCTAGCGGGAGGGCCTCATTAGATACGCAGTATTTT. It specifies CSASGRASLDTQYF.

The V gene is TRBV5-1, the J gene TRBJ1-1; no clear D gene. The germline V gene has CDR1 SGHRS and CDR2 YFSETQ. CDR3 length: 15 amino acids. With 3 bases removed from V and 2 bases from J, the gap between germline ends came to 14 bases. CDR3 sequence: CASSSMPDHNTEAFF. Written as DNA, the CDR3 is TGCGCCAGCAGCTCGATGCCCGACCATAACACTGAAGCTTTCTTT.

This clonotype was seen repeatedly, ten times or more. The V gene is TRBV12-3 or TRBV12-4, the J gene TRBJ1-2, with a tentative D call TRBD1 (6 bases). The germline V and J ends were trimmed by 8 bases and 8 bases, with 18 bases remaining between them. This CDR3 has 13 residues. CDR3 in amino acids: CASAHKGVGGYTF. In nucleotides, the CDR3 is TGTGCCAGCGCCCACAAGGGGGTGGGCGGCTACACCTTC.

The CDR3 DNA reads TGCGCCAGCAGCCAAGGGACTATTCCCTACGAGCAGTACTTC. Amino acid sequence: CASSQGTIPYEQYF. The rearrangement joins TRBV4-1 to TRBJ2-7; tentative D call: TRBD2 (6 bases). V was trimmed by 1 base and J by 2 bases, leaving 9 bases between them. There are 14 residues in the CDR3. Germline CDR1 and CDR2: MGHRA and YSYEKL.

This clonotype has a handful of counts. The rearrangement uses TRBV5-1 and TRBJ1-3; TRBD1 matches 8 bases. The CDR3 runs 15 residues. Germline V CDR1 and CDR2: SGHRS, YFSETQ. The trim removed 5 bases at V and 0 bases at J, leaving 4 bases unmatched. CDR3 residues: CASRLDRGSGNTIYF. CDR3 DNA: TGCGCCAGCAGACTCGACAGGGGCTCTGGAAACACCATATATTTT. The whole variable domain, remainder taken from reference TRBV5-1 and TRBJ1-3, is KAGVTQTPRYLIKTRGQQVTLSCSPISGHRSVSWYQQTPGQGLQFLFEYFSETQRNKGNFPGRFSGRQFSNSRSEMNVSTLELGDSALYLCASRLDRGSGNTIYFGEGSWLTVV.

The chain employs TRBV6-2 or TRBV6-3 and TRBJ2-1; 10 bases map to TRBD2. The germline gives CDR1 MNHEY, CDR2 SVGEGT. Trimming took 7 bases from V and 2 from J; bases not matched to a gene: 2. The CDR3 is 14 residues long. The CDR3 loop is CASKTSGPYNEQFF. CDR3 in DNA: TGTGCCAGCAAGACTAGCGGGCCCTACAATGAGCAGTTCTTC.

This clonotype was recorded once. The rearrangement joins TRBV12-3 or TRBV12-4 to TRBJ2-5; perhaps TRBD2 as D (7 bases). V was clipped by 1 base and J by 1 base, with 13 bases between them. The CDR3 runs 16 residues. The CDR3 region has the DNA TGTGCCAGCAGTTTAGGGGGGGGCGGGTCCCAAGAGACCCAGTACTTC. It is translated as CASSLGGGGSQETQYF.

This clonotype was seen a handful of times. One end of the junction is discordant with germline, which a read error may explain. The chain carries TRBV5-5 and TRBJ2-7; 9 bases agree with TRBD1. The CDR3 extends over 14 amino acids. CDR1 is SGHKS, CDR2 YYEKEE, per germline (reference sequence). The CDR3 DNA reads as TGTGCCAGCAGCTCCTCGGGACAGGGTACTACAGGGGACTTC. Translating it yields CASSSSGQGTTGDF.

This clonotype was detected ten times or more. V usage is TRBV29-1 and J usage is TRBJ1-1; D is undetermined. Trimming stripped 1 base from V and 3 bases from J, with 9 bases between. CDR3 length: 13 residues. Germline V gene lookup returns CDR1 SQVTM and CDR2 ANQGSEA. CDR3 nucleotide sequence: TGCAGCGTTGAAGGTAACCCTTACACTGAAGCTTTCTTT. Its translation: CSVEGNPYTEAFF.

This clonotype was observed a handful of times. The chain couples TRBV20-1 to TRBJ1-6; D unresolved. The CDR3 totals 14 residues. CDR1 and CDR2 (germline): DFQATT, SNEGSKA (reference sequence). V was shortened by 5 bases and J by 7 bases, with 15 bases between the two germline ends. In nucleotides, the CDR3 is TGCAGTGCTCTTAACCCCTGGGAGAATTCACCCCTCCACTTT. This translates into CSALNPWENSPLHF.

The chain recombines TRBV27 with TRBJ2-5; D is unresolved. The CDR3 length is 13 residues. Germline values: CDR1 MNHEY, CDR2 SMNVEV (reference sequence). V lost 3 bases to trimming and J lost 2 bases, with 7 bases between them. The CDR3 region is CASSFQFQETQYF. The CDR3 DNA reads as TGTGCCAGCAGTTTCCAGTTTCAAGAGACCCAGTACTTC.

This clonotype was recorded at least ten times. The chain recombines TRBV5-1 with TRBJ2-7; D is ambiguous. Germline V lookup: CDR1 SGHRS, CDR2 YFSETQ. The CDR3 is 13 residues long. V was pared by 0 bases and J by 3 bases, with 7 bases between. CDR3 sequence (DNA): TGCGCCAGCAGCTTGGGAACAAACTACGAGCAGTACTTC. It translates to CASSLGTNYEQYF.

V and J are TRBV12-3 or TRBV12-4 and TRBJ2-5; tentatively, D is TRBD2 (6 bases). The V end lost 8 bases, the J end lost 2 bases, and 15 bases lay between the germline ends. CDR3 size: 14 residues. CDR3 protein: CASATGDFQETQYF. As DNA, the CDR3 is TGTGCCAGCGCTACCGGGGACTTTCAAGAGACCCAGTACTTC.